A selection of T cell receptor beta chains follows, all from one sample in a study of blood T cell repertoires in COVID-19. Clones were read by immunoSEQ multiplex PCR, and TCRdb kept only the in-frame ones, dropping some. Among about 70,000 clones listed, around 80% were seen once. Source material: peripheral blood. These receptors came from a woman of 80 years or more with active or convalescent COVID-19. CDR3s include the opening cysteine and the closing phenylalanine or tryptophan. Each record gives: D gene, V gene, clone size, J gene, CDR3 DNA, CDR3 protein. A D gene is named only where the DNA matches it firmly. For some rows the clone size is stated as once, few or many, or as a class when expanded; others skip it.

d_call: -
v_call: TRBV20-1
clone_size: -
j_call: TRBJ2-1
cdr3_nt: TGCAGTGCTAGTCAGGGGTACGGCTACAATGAGCAGTTCTTC
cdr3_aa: CSASQGYGYNEQFF

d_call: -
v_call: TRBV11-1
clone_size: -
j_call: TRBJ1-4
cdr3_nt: TGTGCCAGCAGCAGAAGGGAGGACGAAAAACTGTTTTTT
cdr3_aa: CASSRREDEKLFF

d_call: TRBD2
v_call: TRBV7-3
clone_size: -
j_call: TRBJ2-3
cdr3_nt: TGTGCCAGCAGCTTACTAGCGGGGGGCACAGATACGCAGTATTTT
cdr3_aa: CASSLLAGGTDTQYF

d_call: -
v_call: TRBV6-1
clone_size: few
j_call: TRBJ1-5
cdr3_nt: TGTGCCAGCAGTGAAGGGGAGGGTAGCAATCAGCCCCAGCATTTT
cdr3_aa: CASSEGEGSNQPQHF

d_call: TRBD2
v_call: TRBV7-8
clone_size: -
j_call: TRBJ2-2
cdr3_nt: TGTGCCAGCAGCCTTATCCCGGGACTAGCGGGGGGGGAAGGCACCGGGGAGCTGTTTTTT
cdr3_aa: CASSLIPGLAGGEGTGELFF

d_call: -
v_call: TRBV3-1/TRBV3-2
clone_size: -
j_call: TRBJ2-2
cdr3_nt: TGTGCCAGCAATCGGGATATAACGAACACCGGGGAGCTGTTTTTT
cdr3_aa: CASNRDITNTGELFF

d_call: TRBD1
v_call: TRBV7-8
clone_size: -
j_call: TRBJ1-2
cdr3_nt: TGTGCCAGCAGCCACAGGGGACACTATGGCTACACCTTC
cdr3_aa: CASSHRGHYGYTF

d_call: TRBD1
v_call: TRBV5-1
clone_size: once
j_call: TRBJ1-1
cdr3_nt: TGCGCCAGCAGCCATTCCCAGGGGGTGAACACTGAAGCTTTCTTT
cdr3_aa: CASSHSQGVNTEAFF

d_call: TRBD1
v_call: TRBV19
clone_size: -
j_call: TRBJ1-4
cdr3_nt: TGTGCCAGTAGTATCGGGACAGGCGGGAATGAAAAACTGTTTTTT
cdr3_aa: CASSIGTGGNEKLFF

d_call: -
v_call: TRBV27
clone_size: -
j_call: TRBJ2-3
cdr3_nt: TGTGCCAGCAGTTCCCCTCTTGTTAGCACAGATACGCAGTATTTT
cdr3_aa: CASSSPLVSTDTQYF

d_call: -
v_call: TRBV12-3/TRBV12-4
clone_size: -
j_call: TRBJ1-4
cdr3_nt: TGTGCCAGCAGTCCCTACGACTTTGGGAAACTGTTTTTT
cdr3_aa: CASSPYDFGKLFF

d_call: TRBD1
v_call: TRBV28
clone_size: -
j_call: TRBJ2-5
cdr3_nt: TGTGCCAGCAGTGTTCGACAGGGACCCATGCAAGAGACCCAGTACTTC
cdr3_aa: CASSVRQGPMQETQYF

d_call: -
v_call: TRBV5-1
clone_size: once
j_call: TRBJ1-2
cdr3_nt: TGCGCCAGCAGCTTGGTGTCAGGGATTGGCTACACCTTC
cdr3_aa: CASSLVSGIGYTF

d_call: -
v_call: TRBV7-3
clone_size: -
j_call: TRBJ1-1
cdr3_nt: TGTGCCAGCAGCCAAACCCTTTACAGCACTGAAGCTTTCTTT
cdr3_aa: CASSQTLYSTEAFF

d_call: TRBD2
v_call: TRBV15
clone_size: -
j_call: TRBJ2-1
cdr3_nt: TGTGCCACCAGCAGAGATCTAGCGGGGGGGCTTGGTGAGCAGTTCTTC
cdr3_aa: CATSRDLAGGLGEQFF

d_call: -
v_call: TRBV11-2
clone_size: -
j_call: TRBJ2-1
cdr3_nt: TGTGCCAGCAGCTTCGCTCAGGGGAACAATGAGCAGTTCTTC
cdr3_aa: CASSFAQGNNEQFF

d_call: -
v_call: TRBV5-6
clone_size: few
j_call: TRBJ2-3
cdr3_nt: TGTGCCAGCAACAGGGGCACAGATACGCAGTATTTT
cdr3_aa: CASNRGTDTQYF

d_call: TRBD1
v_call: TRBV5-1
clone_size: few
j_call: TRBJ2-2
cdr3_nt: TGCGCCAGCAGCCCTGGACAGGAGACCGGGGAGCTGTTTTTT
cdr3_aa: CASSPGQETGELFF

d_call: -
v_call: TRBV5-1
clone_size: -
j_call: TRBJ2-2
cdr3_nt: TGCGCCAGCAGCTTGGACAGCACCGGGGAGCTGTTTTTT
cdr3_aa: CASSLDSTGELFF

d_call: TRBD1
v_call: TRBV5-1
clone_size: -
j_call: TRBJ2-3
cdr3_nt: TGCGCCAGCGGGGTACAGGGGGCAGGGGATACGCAGTATTTT
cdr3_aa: CASGVQGAGDTQYF

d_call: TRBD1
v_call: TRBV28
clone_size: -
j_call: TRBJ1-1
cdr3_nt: TGTGCCAGCAACCTCGACAGGGATGCTTTCTTT
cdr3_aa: CASNLDRDAFF

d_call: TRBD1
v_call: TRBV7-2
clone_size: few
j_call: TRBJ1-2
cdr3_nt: TGTGCCAGCAGTATGGACAGGGGGGATGGCTACACCTTC
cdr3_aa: CASSMDRGDGYTF

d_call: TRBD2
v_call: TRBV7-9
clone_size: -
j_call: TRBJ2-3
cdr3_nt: TGTGCCAGCAGCCCGGGACTAGGGGCAGATACGCAGTATTTT
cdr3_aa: CASSPGLGADTQYF

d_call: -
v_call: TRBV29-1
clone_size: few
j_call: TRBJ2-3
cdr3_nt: TGCAGCGCTGGGGCTTTTACAGATACGCAGTATTTT
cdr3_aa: CSAGAFTDTQYF

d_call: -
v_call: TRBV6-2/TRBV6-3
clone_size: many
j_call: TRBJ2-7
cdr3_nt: TGTGCCAGCAGTTACTCCCTGGACACTCAGCCGTACTTC
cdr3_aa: CASSYSLDTQPYF

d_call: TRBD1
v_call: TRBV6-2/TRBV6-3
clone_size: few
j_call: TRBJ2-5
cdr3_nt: TGTGCCAGCAGTCAACAGACAGGGGACAAAGAGACCCAGTACTTC
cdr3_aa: CASSQQTGDKETQYF

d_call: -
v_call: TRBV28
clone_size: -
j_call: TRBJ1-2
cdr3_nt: TGTGCCAGCGTTTATAGGGGTCTTTCCTATGGCTACACCTTC
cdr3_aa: CASVYRGLSYGYTF

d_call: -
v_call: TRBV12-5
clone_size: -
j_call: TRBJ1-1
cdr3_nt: TGTGCTAGTGCCTTGTCCCTGAACACTGAAGCTTTCTTT
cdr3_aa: CASALSLNTEAFF

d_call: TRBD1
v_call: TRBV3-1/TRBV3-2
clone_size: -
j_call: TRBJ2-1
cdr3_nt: TGTGCCAGCAGCCTTTACAGGGGTTCCTACAATGAGCAGTTCTTC
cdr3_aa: CASSLYRGSYNEQFF

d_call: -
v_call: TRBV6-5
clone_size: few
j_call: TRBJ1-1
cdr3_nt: TGTGCCAGCAGATTAGGGGTAGAGGACACTGAAGCTTTCTTT
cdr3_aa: CASRLGVEDTEAFF

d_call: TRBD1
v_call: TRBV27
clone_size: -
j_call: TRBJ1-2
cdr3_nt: TGTGCCAGCAGTTTATCGCCCAGGGGGGACTATGGCTACACCTTC
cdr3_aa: CASSLSPRGDYGYTF

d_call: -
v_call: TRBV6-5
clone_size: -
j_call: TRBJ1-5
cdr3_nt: TGTGCCAGCAGTTACTCTCCCACTGAGCCCCAGCATTTT
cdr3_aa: CASSYSPTEPQHF

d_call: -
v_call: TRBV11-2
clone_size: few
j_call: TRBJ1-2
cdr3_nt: TGTGCCAGCAGCTTAGTCAACATTGGCTACACCTTC
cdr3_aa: CASSLVNIGYTF

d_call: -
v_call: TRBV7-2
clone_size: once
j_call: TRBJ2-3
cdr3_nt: TGTGCCAGCAGCTCCTCCTCTGGACTAGATACGCAGTATTTT
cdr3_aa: CASSSSSGLDTQYF

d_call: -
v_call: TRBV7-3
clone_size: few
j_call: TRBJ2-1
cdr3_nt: TGTGCCAGCAGCTCTGATGGGGAGTTGAGCAATGAGCAGTTCTTC
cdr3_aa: CASSSDGELSNEQFF

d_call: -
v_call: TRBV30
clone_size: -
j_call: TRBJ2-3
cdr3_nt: TGTGCCTGGAGTGACTCCAGGGGTACGCAGTATTTT
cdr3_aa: CAWSDSRGTQYF

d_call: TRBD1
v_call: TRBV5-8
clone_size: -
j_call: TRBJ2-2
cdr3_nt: TGTGCCAGCAGCTTGGTACAGGGGGGCACCGGGGAGCTGTTTTTT
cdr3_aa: CASSLVQGGTGELFF

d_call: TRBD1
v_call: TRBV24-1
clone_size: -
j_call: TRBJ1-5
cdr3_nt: TGTGCCACCAGTGACCCGGGGACAGCTCAGCCCCAGCATTTT
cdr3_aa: CATSDPGTAQPQHF

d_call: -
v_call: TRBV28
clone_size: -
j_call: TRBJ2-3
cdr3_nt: TGTGCCAGCAGTTTAAGTGTGGGGGACTTCCGAGAGCCAGATACGCAGTATTTT
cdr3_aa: CASSLSVGDFREPDTQYF

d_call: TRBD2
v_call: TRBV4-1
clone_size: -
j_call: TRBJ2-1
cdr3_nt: TGCGCCAGCAGCCACCCGGTGGGGAGGACTAGCGGGGGGCCACTATCCTACAATGAGCAGTTCTTC
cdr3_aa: CASSHPVGRTSGGPLSYNEQFF

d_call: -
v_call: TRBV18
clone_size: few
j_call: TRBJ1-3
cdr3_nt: TGTGCCAGCTCACCCCTCGGGGGGTTTCGGGGAGGAAACACCATATATTTT
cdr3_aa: CASSPLGGFRGGNTIYF

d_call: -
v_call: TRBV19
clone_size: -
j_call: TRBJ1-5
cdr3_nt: TGTGCCAGTGAAGGGGGATATGGCAATCAGCCCCAGCATTTT
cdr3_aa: CASEGGYGNQPQHF

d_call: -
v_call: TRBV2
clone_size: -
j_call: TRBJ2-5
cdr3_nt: TGTGCCAGCAGTGAAGGGAGAACGCGGGAGACCCAGTACTTC
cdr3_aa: CASSEGRTRETQYF

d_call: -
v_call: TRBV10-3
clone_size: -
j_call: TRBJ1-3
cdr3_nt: TGTGCCGTCCGGTCGGGGGGCCTGAGCTCTGGAAACACCATATATTTT
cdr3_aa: CAVRSGGLSSGNTIYF

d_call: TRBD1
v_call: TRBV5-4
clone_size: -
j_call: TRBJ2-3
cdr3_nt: TGTGCCAGCAGCTTGGGGGTACAGGGGGCAGATACGCAGTATTTT
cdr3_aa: CASSLGVQGADTQYF

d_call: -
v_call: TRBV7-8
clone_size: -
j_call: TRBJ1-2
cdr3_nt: TGTGCCAGCAGCTTGGGGTTAAGGAGGGATAGGGGCGGCTACACCTTC
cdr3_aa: CASSLGLRRDRGGYTF

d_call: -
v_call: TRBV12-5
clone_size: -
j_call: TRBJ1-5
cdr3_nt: TGTGCTGCTTCGGGGGAGAACAATCAGCCCCAGCATTTT
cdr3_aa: CAASGENNQPQHF

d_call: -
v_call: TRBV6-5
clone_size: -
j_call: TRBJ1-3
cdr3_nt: TGTGCCAGCAGTCCTCAGGGGTACGCTGGAAACACCATATATTTT
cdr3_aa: CASSPQGYAGNTIYF

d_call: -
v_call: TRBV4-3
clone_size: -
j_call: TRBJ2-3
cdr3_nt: TGCGCCAGCAGCCAAGAGGGACGAGGGAGGGATACGCAGTATTTT
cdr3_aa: CASSQEGRGRDTQYF

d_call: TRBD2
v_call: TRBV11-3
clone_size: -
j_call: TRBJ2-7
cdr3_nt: TGTGCCAGCAGCACCGGGGGGGGGTACGAGCAGTACTTC
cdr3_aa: CASSTGGGYEQYF

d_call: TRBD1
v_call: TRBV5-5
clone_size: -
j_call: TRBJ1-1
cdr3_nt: TGTGCCAGCAGCTCAGGGACAGGAAAGAACACTGAAGCTTTCTTT
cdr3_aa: CASSSGTGKNTEAFF

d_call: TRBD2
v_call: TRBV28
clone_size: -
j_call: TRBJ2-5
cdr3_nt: TGTGCCAGCAGTCCTCCGACTAGCGGGGGGGGAAAAGAGACCCAGTACTTC
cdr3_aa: CASSPPTSGGGKETQYF

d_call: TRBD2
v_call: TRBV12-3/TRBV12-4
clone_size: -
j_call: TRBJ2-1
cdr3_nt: TGTGCCAGCAGACGCGCGGGGGATTTAGAGCAGTTCTTC
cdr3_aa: CASRRAGDLEQFF

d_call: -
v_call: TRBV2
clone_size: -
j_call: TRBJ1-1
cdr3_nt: TGTGCCAGCAGGGGAGAGGAAATTCTGAACACTGAAGCTTTCTTT
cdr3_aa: CASRGEEILNTEAFF

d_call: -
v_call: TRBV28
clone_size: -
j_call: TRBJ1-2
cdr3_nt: TGTGCCAGCAGTGGTAGGGGTGACTATGGCTACACCTTC
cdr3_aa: CASSGRGDYGYTF

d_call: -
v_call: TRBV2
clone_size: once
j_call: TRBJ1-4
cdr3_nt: TGTGCCAGCAGTATCGGGGTACGGGAAAAACTGTTTTTT
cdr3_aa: CASSIGVREKLFF

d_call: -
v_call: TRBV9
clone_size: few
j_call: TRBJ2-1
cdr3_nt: TGTGCCAGCAGCCTAAGACAGGCTAGCTCCTACAATGAGCAGTTCTTC
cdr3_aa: CASSLRQASSYNEQFF